Reported below is one TCR beta chain. Its antigen has not been determined. No base-level quality is on record; no much larger clone is a single base apart. Based on the germline V gene, the CDR1 and CDR2 sequences are SGHRS and YFSETQ. The junction carries 17 bases between V and J, which are trimmed by 0 bases and 4 bases respectively. The CDR3 runs 16 amino acids, cysteine and phenylalanine included. CDR3 DNA is the only sequence kept; it has 48 bases, read in frame from the first base. Collaborating institutions collected whole blood in K2EDTA tubes following their own protocols. For TCRbeta analysis, collaborators shipped samples as frozen whole blood, isolated PBMCs, or DNA extracted from either of those sample types. The entry originates in a study of blood T cell repertoires in COVID-19 (dated by TCRdb to the early 2020s). Study-level background: The collaborator samples originated in the United States, Italy and Spain and spanned the acute and convalescent phases of COVID-19. Samples came from the ongoing ImmuneRACE study (first 160 participants) plus 1,254 subjects from 6 global collaborators. The repertoires were made available in a free public database intended to serve as a resource for research on the immune response to SARS-CoV-2. Deeply sampled blood TCRbeta repertoires from subjects exposed to, actively infected with, or recovered from COVID-19 were included in the dataset. Nearly every sample came with metadata listing a de-identified subject ID, COVID-19 status, age in years and sex. Where HLA class I and class II types were available, the types were taken from metadata supplied by the sample provider, not from assay-based typing. The prospective study material was composed of cDNA or gDNA derived from T cells, B-cell-depleted T cells, or PBMCs.

TCRbeta CDR3 regions were amplified from genomic DNA using the immunoSEQ Assay, a bias-controlled multiplex PCR. Per the source publication's procedure: The number of nucleated cells in each sample was estimated from the amplification of reference gene primers within the assay. To quantify the absolute abundance of each unique TCRbeta CDR3 rearrangement, sequence reads were collapsed and filtered. Productive Simpson clonality was computed per sample as the square root of Simpson's diversity index over productive rearrangements. In TCRdb, the immuneACCESS table is reduced to in-frame sequences with V and J assigned. These tables do not hold every clone; where another copy was compared, an unresolved V gene accounts for under half, and the others remain unexplained. The V and J calls and the clone size are those of that table, but D and trimming were determined from the DNA. This sample gives about 280,000 clones in total; around 86% of them show up just once. Less than 15% of the sample goes to the ten largest clones.

What the research found in general, with its limitations: The amount of clinical and demographic metadata varied by source and participant and was provided uncurated.

Sequenced: peripheral blood. The receptor's source is a human donor in a cohort sampled during active COVID-19. The rearrangement joined TRBV5-1 to TRBJ2-7, with TRBD2 tentatively as D gene (5 bases match). CDR3 region: CASSLDWSSSFYEQYF. The DNA reads as follows: TGCGCCAGCAGCTTGGATTGGTCTAGCAGTTTTTACGAGCAGTACTTC.